Presented here are 32 T cell receptor beta chains from one specimen sequenced in a study of blood T cell repertoires in COVID-19. Sequencing used immunoSEQ multiplex PCR; TCRdb keeps in-frame clones, though not all of them. The sample records 150,000 to 200,000 clones, around 90% being singletons. Sequenced input: peripheral blood. These receptor sequences come from a man aged 35 to 55 with active or convalescent COVID-19.

V is TRBV6-1 and J is TRBJ1-5; D ambiguous. The V end was cut by 2 bases, the J end by 3 bases, with 17 bases between. Germline CDR1 MNHNS, CDR2 SASEGT. This CDR3 comprises 17 residues. CDR3 DNA sequence: TGTGCCAGCAGTGAACTCGGGGAAGCTATCCTCAATCAGCCCCAGCATTTT. Translated, it gives CASSELGEAILNQPQHF.

The gene calls are TRBV12-5 and TRBJ1-5; 8 nucleotides line up with TRBD1. V dropped 5 bases and J dropped 7; count of bases not matched to a gene: 7. CDR1 and CDR2 (germline): LGHNT, FRNRAP. This CDR3 is built from 14 residues. Here the CDR3 reads CASGPGQGGQPQHF. Written as DNA, the CDR3 is TGTGCTAGTGGTCCCGGACAGGGTGGACAGCCCCAGCATTTT.

J is TRBJ2-7 and V is TRBV6-2 or TRBV6-3, with TRBD1 matching 9 bases. The CDR3 runs 16 residues. V dropped 4 bases and J dropped 5; count of bases not matched to a gene: 12. Germline assignment: CDR1 MNHEY and CDR2 SVGEGT. CDR3 nucleotides: TGTGCCAGCAGTTCACGACAGACAGGGGGTCTAGACGAGCAGTACTTC. It specifies CASSSRQTGGLDEQYF.

This clone was seen only once. The V and J genes are TRBV5-1 and TRBJ2-1; 7 bases map to TRBD2. The junction had 3 bases not matched to a gene; V was cut back by 3 bases and J by 0 bases. Germline CDR1 SGHRS, CDR2 YFSETQ. This CDR3 contains 15 residues. This CDR3 is CASSSSGSSYNEQFF. The DNA of the CDR3 is TGCGCCAGCAGCTCTAGCGGTAGCTCCTACAATGAGCAGTTCTTC.

This sequence joins TRBV7-6 and TRBJ2-1, with D tentatively TRBD2 (5 bases). The CDR3 sequence is 13 residues long. Germline V gives CDR1 SGHVS, CDR2 FNYEAQ. V gave up 1 base and J gave up 9 bases, with 10 bases separating them. The CDR3 loop reads CASSLGLASEQFF. The CDR3 DNA reads TGTGCCAGCAGCTTAGGGCTAGCTAGTGAGCAGTTCTTC. Full variable domain (outside the CDR3, taken from reference TRBV7-6 and TRBJ2-1): GAGVSQSPRYKVTKRGQDVALRCDPISGHVSLYWYRQALGQGPEFLTYFNYEAQQDKSGLPNDRFSAERPEGSISTLTIQRTEQRDSAMYRCASSLGLASEQFFGPGTRLTVL.

The chain employs TRBV3-1 (or the pseudogene TRBV3-2) and TRBJ1-5, with D perhaps matching TRBD1 (5 bases). Trimming pared 2 bases from V and 6 bases from J, leaving 11 bases between. Germline V CDR1 and CDR2: LGHDT, YNNKEL (reference sequence). CDR3 size: 14 residues. In DNA, the CDR3 is TGTGCCAGCAGCCAACTTCCGGGGGGTCAGCCCCAGCATTTT. Protein: CASSQLPGGQPQHF.

This chain connects TRBV2 to TRBJ1-2; D not resolved. The CDR3 has 12 amino acids. The germline CDR1 and CDR2 sequences are SNHLY and FYNNEI. V was clipped by 6 bases and J by 5 bases, with 10 bases between them. The CDR3 DNA reads as TGTGCCAGCAGGGGCGTGACATATGGCTACACCTTC. Residues: CASRGVTYGYTF.

This clone was seen at least ten times. This chain connects TRBV7-8 to TRBJ1-2, with 9 bases matching TRBD1. The V and J ends lost 5 bases and 8 bases, in that order; junction bases with no gene match: 9. The CDR3 is 14 amino acids. Germline V gene data show CDR1 as SGHVS and CDR2 as FQNEAQ. The CDR3 region is CASSEQGALRGYTF. The CDR3 bases are TGTGCCAGCAGCGAACAGGGGGCGCTTAGGGGCTACACCTTC.

The V call is TRBV7-2, the J call TRBJ1-3; the match to TRBD1 covers 7 bases. The junction had 6 bases not matched to a gene; V was cut back by 4 bases and J by 0 bases. The CDR3 is 16 residues long. The germline V gene encodes CDR1 SGHTA and CDR2 FQGNSA. The CDR3 DNA sequence: TGTGCCAGCAGCTCCGGGACAGAGGGCTCTGGAAACACCATATATTTT. It specifies CASSSGTEGSGNTIYF.

V usage is TRBV28 and J usage is TRBJ1-2, with TRBD1 matching over 9 bases. The CDR3 totals 16 residues. The V and J ends lost 8 bases and 2 bases, in that order; junction bases with no gene match: 12. Per the germline V gene, CDR1 is MDHEN and CDR2 is SYDVKM. The CDR3 loop reads CASGTISGTGNYGYTF. CDR3 bases: TGTGCCAGCGGAACAATTTCCGGGACAGGGAACTATGGCTACACCTTC.

This clone was counted between two and nine times. Here the CDR3 reads CASSFSTGNYEQYF. In nucleotides, the CDR3 is TGTGCCAGCAGCTTCAGTACAGGGAACTACGAGCAGTACTTC. This chain joins TRBV7-3 and TRBJ2-7, with D perhaps TRBD1 (6 bases). CDR3 length: 14 residues. The germline gives CDR1 SGHTA, CDR2 FQGTGA. The V end lost 3 bases, the J end lost 3 bases, and 12 bases lay between the germline ends.

The CDR3 sequence: CASSLARTGDEKLFF. The CDR3 DNA follows: TGTGCCAGCAGCTTAGCGAGGACAGGGGATGAAAAACTGTTTTTT. The chain uses TRBV7-6 and TRBJ1-4, with 9 bases aligning to TRBD1. The V gene end was trimmed by 0 bases and the J gene end by 6 bases; junction bases not matched to a gene: 2. The length of the CDR3 is 15 residues. From germline, CDR1 is SGHVS and CDR2 FNYEAQ.

This clone was seen only once. The rearrangement uses TRBV3-1 (or the pseudogene TRBV3-2) and TRBJ2-3; 8 nucleotides match TRBD1. Germline-derived CDR1 and CDR2 are LGHDT and YNNKEL (reference sequence). With V trimmed by 4 bases and J by 0 bases, 6 bases remained unmatched. This CDR3 comprises 16 residues. The CDR3 DNA reads TGTGCCAGCAGCCGGCGGACAGGGTCTAGCACAGATACGCAGTATTTT. Protein product: CASSRRTGSSTDTQYF.

The V gene is TRBV6-5, the J gene TRBJ2-7; 9 bases line up with TRBD1. Germline V gene sequence: CDR1 MNHEY, CDR2 SVGAGI. J lost 3 bases, V lost 2 bases, and 8 bases had no gene match. This CDR3 has 16 residues. The chain's CDR3 is CASSYTYRGRYYEQYF. DNA of the CDR3: TGTGCCAGCAGTTACACCTACAGGGGGCGATACTACGAGCAGTACTTC.

The chain couples TRBV5-1 to TRBJ2-5; TRBD1 matches 7 bases. The V gene's germline CDR1 is SGHRS and CDR2 YFSETQ. The CDR3 covers 13 residues. Losses at the gene ends were 5 bases for V and 5 bases for J; bases not matched to a gene: 6. CDR3 amino acids: CASRQGSQETQYF. CDR3 nucleotide sequence: TGCGCCAGCAGACAGGGGAGCCAGGAGACCCAGTACTTC.

J is TRBJ1-1 and V is TRBV6-6; D uncertain. Germline V gives CDR1 MNHNY, CDR2 SVGAGI (reference sequence). The CDR3 has 15 residues. The V gene lost 6 bases and the J gene lost 3 bases, with 17 bases spanning the gap. As DNA, the CDR3 is TGTGCCAGCAGACCTACCGTCCGGGGAGACACTGAAGCTTTCTTT. Amino acid sequence: CASRPTVRGDTEAFF.

The rearrangement links TRBV3-1 (or the pseudogene TRBV3-2) to TRBJ1-2; TRBD1 matches at 10 bases. V trimming: 3 bases; J trimming: 8 bases; junction bases outside the gene matches: 12. From germline, CDR1 is LGHDT and CDR2 YNNKEL (reference sequence). This CDR3 is 16 amino acids long. Here the CDR3 reads CASSHEKDRGRGGYTF. The CDR3 nucleotides read TGTGCCAGCAGCCATGAAAAAGACAGGGGGCGAGGAGGCTACACCTTC.

This clone was seen only once. This sequence joins TRBV6-2 or TRBV6-3 and TRBJ2-7, with unresolved D. V gave up 0 bases and J gave up 0 bases, with 6 bases separating them. Per germline, CDR1 MNHEY and CDR2 SVGEGT. The CDR3 covers 14 residues. The CDR3 sequence is CASSYSTPSYEQYF. CDR3 coding DNA: TGTGCCAGCAGTTACTCGACTCCCTCCTACGAGCAGTACTTC.

Turning to this clone: The junction and the germline gene differ at one end; a read error may be behind it. As DNA, the CDR3 is TGTGCCAGCAGCAAAGACAGGGCCGGGGAGCTGTTTTTT. It translates to CASSKDRAGELFF. This chain connects TRBV4-2 to TRBJ2-2; 7 bases are a match to TRBD1. The CDR3 sequence is 13 residues long. The V gene's germline CDR1 is LGHNA and CDR2 YNFKEQ.

CDR3 sequence (DNA): TGTGCCAGCAACCCTAGCGGGGGGATCGACAATGAGCAGTTCTTC. Protein: CASNPSGGIDNEQFF. This rearrangement joins TRBV27 to TRBJ2-1; 11 bases match TRBD2. The V gene's germline CDR1 is MNHEY and CDR2 SMNVEV (reference sequence). This CDR3 contains 15 residues. J gave up 5 bases and V 7 bases, and 7 bases lay outside the gene matches.

This clone was found a few times. This rearrangement joins TRBV19 to TRBJ1-6; possible D gene TRBD1, 5 bases. Trimming left V 7 bases short and J 6 bases short, with 16 bases between. The germline gives CDR1 LNHDA, CDR2 SQIVND (reference sequence). This CDR3 has 15 amino acids. The CDR3 reads CASTRTAGPNSPLHF. The CDR3 nucleotides read TGTGCCAGTACACGGACGGCAGGGCCTAATTCACCCCTCCACTTT.

The chain uses TRBV23-1 and TRBJ2-5, with 7 nucleotides matching TRBD1. TRBV23-1 is reported as an ORF; its role is uncertain. V lost 2 bases and J lost 4; bases outside the gene matches: 7. The CDR3 extends over 15 amino acids. CDR3 DNA sequence: TGCGCCAGCAGTCAACCCCGACAGGGTAGAGAGACCCAGTACTTC. Translating it yields CASSQPRQGRETQYF.

This chain links TRBV29-1 with TRBJ1-4; unclear D gene. The CDR3 runs to 13 residues. The ends were cut back, 4 bases at V and 11 bases at J, with 17 bases in the middle. CDR1 is SQVTM and CDR2 is ANQGSEA in the germline V gene. In DNA, the CDR3 is TGCAGCGTTGGAGATTATGACGCGGGGAAACTGTTTTTT. Translation gives CSVGDYDAGKLFF.

The gene calls are TRBV7-8 and TRBJ2-2; D ambiguous. Trimming stripped 3 bases from V and 3 bases from J, with 8 bases between. The CDR3 contains 14 residues. Per germline, CDR1 SGHVS and CDR2 FQNEAQ. The CDR3: CASSFRRDTGELFF. The CDR3 coding sequence is TGTGCCAGCAGCTTCAGACGGGACACCGGGGAGCTGTTTTTT. Supplemented by reference TRBV7-8 and TRBJ2-2, the full variable domain reads GAGVSQSPRYKVAKRGQDVALRCDPISGHVSLFWYQQALGQGPEFLTYFQNEAQLDKSGLPSDRFFAERPEGSVSTLKIQRTQQEDSAVYLCASSFRRDTGELFFGEGSRLTVL.

The gene calls are TRBV28 and TRBJ2-7, with D possibly matching TRBD1 (6 bases). Trimming cost V 6 bases and J 2 bases, with 14 bases left between them. The CDR3 has 14 amino acids. The germline V gene encodes CDR1 MDHEN and CDR2 SYDVKM. The CDR3 region has the DNA TGTGCCAGCAGCCCACGGACAGTTACCTACGAGCAGTACTTC. It translates to CASSPRTVTYEQYF.

This chain joins TRBV6-2 or TRBV6-3 and TRBJ1-2; D is unresolved. The V gene lost 6 bases and the J gene lost 1 base, with 12 bases spanning the gap. Germline CDR1 MNHEY, CDR2 SVGEGT. The CDR3 extends over 14 amino acids. Here the CDR3 reads CASSRDTINYGYTF. Written as DNA, the CDR3 is TGTGCCAGCAGCCGTGACACCATTAACTATGGCTACACCTTC.

This clone came up once. V gene TRBV7-8 combines with J gene TRBJ1-2; D is possibly TRBD1 (6 bases). CDR3 length: 15 amino acids. V was clipped by 1 base and J by 2 bases, with 11 bases between them. The germline gives CDR1 SGHVS, CDR2 FQNEAQ. This chain's CDR3 is CASSLVGGGNYGYTF. The CDR3 DNA sequence: TGTGCCAGCAGCTTAGTGGGAGGGGGGAACTATGGCTACACCTTC.

The count of this clone is one. The chain combines TRBV5-1 with TRBJ1-1; TRBD1 matches at 7 bases. CDR1 SGHRS and CDR2 YFSETQ come from the germline V gene. The CDR3 has 11 residues. The V gene end was trimmed by 3 bases and the J gene end by 13 bases; junction bases not matched to a gene: 6. The CDR3 coding sequence is TGCGCCAGCAGCTCCGGACAGGTTTTTTTCTTT. It is translated as CASSSGQVFFF.

The chain has TRBV4-3 and TRBJ2-1; 7 bases align to TRBD1. Germline CDR1 is LGHNA and CDR2 is YSLEER. Germline trimming cut 5 bases from V and 2 bases from J; bases unmatched to any gene: 6. This CDR3 has 15 amino acids. The CDR3 nucleotides read TGCGCCAGCAGCTTTAACAGGGGCCCCTACAATGAGCAGTTCTTC. Protein: CASSFNRGPYNEQFF.

The chain links TRBV5-8 to TRBJ1-5, with no clear D. V lost 0 bases and J 7 bases, leaving 14 bases between the germline ends. The V gene's germline CDR1 is SGHTS and CDR2 YDEGEE. The CDR3 is made up of 15 amino acids. CDR3 nucleotides: TGTGCCAGCAGCTTGGGTCCTCAGGTAGGACAGCCCCAGCATTTT. Its translation is CASSLGPQVGQPQHF. The full variable domain, rest sourced from reference TRBV5-8 and TRBJ1-5, is EAGVTQSPTHLIKTRGQQATLRCSPISGHTSVYWYQQALGLGLQFLLWYDEGEERNRGNFPPRFSGRQFPNYSSELNVNALELEDSALYLCASSLGPQVGQPQHFGDGTRLSIL.

This chain links TRBV12-5 with TRBJ1-1; D remains unclear. This CDR3 region has 13 residues. Germline CDR1 and CDR2: LGHNT and FRNRAP. The V and J ends lost 7 bases and 4 bases respectively, with 13 bases between them. CDR3 sequence: CASASEVGTEAFF. The DNA for the CDR3 is TGTGCTAGTGCCTCGGAGGTCGGCACTGAAGCTTTCTTT.

The chain is built from TRBV27 and TRBJ1-6; weak D call: TRBD1 (5 bases). The CDR3 is made up of 14 amino acids. Germline V lookup: CDR1 MNHEY, CDR2 SMNVEV (reference sequence). Trimming removed 3 bases at V and 10 bases at J, with 13 bases between. The CDR3 loop reads CASSFLGEDSPLHF. The CDR3 bases are TGTGCCAGCAGTTTTCTAGGGGAGGACTCACCCCTCCACTTT.